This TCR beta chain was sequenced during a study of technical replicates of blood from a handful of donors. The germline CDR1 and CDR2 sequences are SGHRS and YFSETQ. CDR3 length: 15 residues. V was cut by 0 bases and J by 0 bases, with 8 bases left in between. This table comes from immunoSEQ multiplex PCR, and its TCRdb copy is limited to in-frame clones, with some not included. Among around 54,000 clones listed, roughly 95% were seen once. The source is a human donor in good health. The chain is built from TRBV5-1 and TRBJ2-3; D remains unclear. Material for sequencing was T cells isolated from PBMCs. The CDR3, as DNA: TGCGCCAGCAGCTTGGTCGGTACTAGCACAGATACGCAGTATTTT. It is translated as CASSLVGTSTDTQYF.